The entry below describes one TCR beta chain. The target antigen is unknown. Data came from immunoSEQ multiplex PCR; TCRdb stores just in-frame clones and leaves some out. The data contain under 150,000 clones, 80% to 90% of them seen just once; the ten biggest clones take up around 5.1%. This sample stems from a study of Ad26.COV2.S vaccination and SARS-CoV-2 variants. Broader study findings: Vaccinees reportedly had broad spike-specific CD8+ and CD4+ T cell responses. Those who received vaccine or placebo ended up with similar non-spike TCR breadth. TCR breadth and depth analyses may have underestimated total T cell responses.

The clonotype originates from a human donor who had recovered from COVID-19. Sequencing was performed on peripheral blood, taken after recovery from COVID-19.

Here the CDR3 reads CASSDQVAGANVLTF. The DNA of the CDR3 is TGTGCCAGCAGTGATCAGGTAGCGGGGGCCAACGTCCTGACTTTC. The genes are TRBV6-1 and TRBJ2-6; tentatively, D is TRBD2 (5 bases). V lost 3 bases and J 4 bases, leaving 10 bases between the germline ends. Germline CDR1 is MNHNS and CDR2 is SASEGT. CDR3 size: 15 residues.